The text below deals with one T cell receptor (beta chain). Its antigen is unknown. The data originate from a study of T-cell reconstitution after alpha-beta-depleted transplantation in children. Study outcomes and limitations: Several patients had high TCRbeta diversity at day 60; it came from surviving recipient T cells and thymic progenitors. The origin of alpha-beta T cells about two months after transplant was reportedly several hundred expanded graft clones. T-cell counts and diversity were attributed mostly to newly produced T cells one year after transplant.

Molecular barcoding with unique molecular identifiers was used for the TCRbeta library. TCRdb reprocessed the PCR reads with MiXCR, giving one entry per CDR3 protein. The repertoire holds tens of thousands of distinct CDR3 sequences, with roughly 6.7% as singletons. The V segment lost 1 base and the J segment 3 bases; nucleotides outside the gene matches: 3. Germline CDR1 and CDR2: KGHDR and SFDVKD. This CDR3 contains 16 residues. The chain joins TRBV24-1 to TRBJ2-3, with TRBD1 matching 10 bases. Here the sequenced sample was peripheral blood, taken 60 days after TCRalphabeta/CD19-depleted stem cell transplant. This clonotype was obtained from a child under two years old who had a stem cell transplant for acute myeloid leukemia, so the T cells may come from the graft donor. The CDR3 region is CATSDFGTGETDTQYF. The CDR3 region has the DNA TGTGCCACCAGTGATTTTGGGACAGGGGAAACAGATACGCAGTATTTT.